Listed below are T cell receptor beta chains from one sample, sequenced in a study of shared clonotypes between healthy human individuals. The data were produced by immunoSEQ multiplex PCR, yet TCRdb's version contains in-frame clones alone and is incomplete. The table shows approximately 1.4 million clones, with approximately 98% occurring only once. Sequences were obtained from naive CD4+ T cells sorted from blood. These TCRs come from a man aged 30 to 45 in good health. Each CDR3 is given with its conserved first and last residue. D genes are given only for firm matches. Size is stated for part of the rows, as once, few or many counts, or as a class when the clone is expanded.

size: -
J: TRBJ2-1
V: TRBV27
D: TRBD2
CDR3: CASSFGLAGVRSYNEQFF
DNA: TGTGCCAGCAGTTTCGGACTAGCGGGAGTTCGGTCCTACAATGAGCAGTTCTTC

size: -
J: TRBJ2-5
V: TRBV10-3
D: -
CDR3: CAISDRGETQYF
DNA: TGTGCCATCAGTGATAGAGGAGAGACCCAGTACTTC

size: -
J: TRBJ1-1
V: TRBV18
D: -
CDR3: CASSPQGMNTEAFF
DNA: TGTGCCAGCTCACCTCAAGGGATGAACACTGAAGCTTTCTTT

size: -
J: TRBJ1-1
V: TRBV7-9
D: -
CDR3: CATDRNTEAFF
DNA: TGTGCAACGGACAGGAACACTGAAGCTTTCTTT

size: -
J: TRBJ1-1
V: TRBV29-1
D: -
CDR3: CSVAQGLGGEAFF
DNA: TGCAGCGTGGCCCAGGGGTTGGGGGGTGAAGCTTTCTTT

size: -
J: TRBJ2-5
V: TRBV7-2
D: TRBD2
CDR3: CASSYQTSGDQYF
DNA: TGTGCCAGCAGCTACCAAACTAGCGGGGATCAGTACTTC

size: -
J: TRBJ2-1
V: TRBV28
D: -
CDR3: CASSLSLLTPYNEQFF
DNA: TGTGCCAGCAGTTTGAGTCTTCTAACTCCTTACAATGAGCAGTTCTTC

size: -
J: TRBJ1-3
V: TRBV9
D: -
CDR3: CASSVDRSSGNTIYF
DNA: TGTGCCAGCAGCGTCGACAGGAGCTCTGGAAACACCATATATTTT

size: -
J: TRBJ2-7
V: TRBV5-4
D: -
CDR3: CASSLEARYEQYF
DNA: TGTGCCAGCAGCTTGGAGGCTCGCTACGAGCAGTACTTC

size: -
J: TRBJ2-3
V: TRBV11-3
D: -
CDR3: CASSLSGNSDTQYF
DNA: TGTGCCAGCAGCTTATCGGGGAACTCAGATACGCAGTATTTT

size: once
J: TRBJ1-4
V: TRBV5-1
D: TRBD1
CDR3: CASSEQGALGEKLFF
DNA: TGCGCCAGCAGCGAACAGGGGGCGCTTGGTGAAAAACTGTTTTTT

size: -
J: TRBJ2-2
V: TRBV9
D: -
CDR3: CASRSNTGELFF
DNA: TGTGCCAGTCGCTCAAACACCGGGGAGCTGTTTTTT

size: -
J: TRBJ1-2
V: TRBV25-1
D: -
CDR3: CASSESGTEYGYTF
DNA: TGTGCCAGCAGTGAATCAGGAACAGAGTATGGCTACACCTTC

size: -
J: TRBJ1-5
V: TRBV2
D: -
CDR3: CASSTDRNQPQHF
DNA: TGTGCCAGCAGTACCGACAGAAATCAGCCCCAGCATTTT

size: -
J: TRBJ1-2
V: TRBV11-2
D: -
CDR3: CASSHGGRGGVGNYGYTF
DNA: TGTGCCAGCAGTCACGGGGGACGAGGAGGGGTGGGAAACTATGGCTACACCTTC

size: -
J: TRBJ2-1
V: TRBV15
D: -
CDR3: CATSIEVGYNEQFF
DNA: TGTGCCACCAGCATTGAGGTCGGATACAATGAGCAGTTCTTC

size: -
J: TRBJ1-5
V: TRBV7-2
D: -
CDR3: CASSLSWRGGNQPQHF
DNA: TGTGCCAGCAGCTTAAGCTGGCGTGGGGGCAATCAGCCCCAGCATTTT

size: -
J: TRBJ1-3
V: TRBV7-9
D: -
CDR3: CASSLSTPRGNTIYF
DNA: TGTGCCAGCAGCTTATCGACTCCGAGAGGAAACACCATATATTTT

size: -
J: TRBJ2-2
V: TRBV5-1
D: TRBD1
CDR3: CASSFRQGNTGELFF
DNA: TGCGCCAGCAGCTTCAGACAGGGAAACACCGGGGAGCTGTTTTTT

size: -
J: TRBJ1-4
V: TRBV2
D: -
CDR3: CASKSYLFNEKLFF
DNA: TGTGCCAGCAAAAGTTATCTTTTTAATGAAAAACTGTTTTTT

size: -
J: TRBJ2-7
V: TRBV9
D: TRBD2
CDR3: CASSVGSSGFSYEQYF
DNA: TGTGCCAGCAGCGTAGGTTCTAGCGGGTTCTCCTACGAGCAGTACTTC

size: -
J: TRBJ2-1
V: TRBV4-1
D: -
CDR3: CASSPHPRAMYNEQFF
DNA: TGCGCCAGCAGCCCTCACCCTAGAGCCATGTACAATGAGCAGTTCTTC

size: once
J: TRBJ2-6
V: TRBV14
D: -
CDR3: CASSQARQVDSGANVLTF
DNA: TGTGCCAGCAGCCAAGCTCGGCAGGTGGACTCTGGGGCCAACGTCCTGACTTTC

size: -
J: TRBJ2-7
V: TRBV27
D: TRBD2
CDR3: CASRRDGGNYEQYF
DNA: TGTGCCAGCAGGCGGGACGGGGGGAACTACGAGCAGTACTTC

size: -
J: TRBJ2-7
V: TRBV6-5
D: TRBD2
CDR3: CASRGIREGSIEQYF
DNA: TGTGCCAGCAGGGGGATCCGGGAGGGTAGCATCGAGCAGTACTTC

size: -
J: TRBJ2-1
V: TRBV5-4
D: TRBD2
CDR3: CASSFGGVRNEQFF
DNA: TGTGCCAGCAGCTTTGGGGGGGTCCGTAATGAGCAGTTCTTC

size: -
J: TRBJ1-5
V: TRBV19
D: -
CDR3: CASSIRHYNQPQHF
DNA: TGTGCCAGTAGTATCCGACATTACAATCAGCCCCAGCATTTT

size: -
J: TRBJ2-3
V: TRBV5-1
D: TRBD1
CDR3: CASRRQGAFGTDTQYF
DNA: TGCGCCAGCAGGAGACAGGGGGCATTCGGCACAGATACGCAGTATTTT

size: -
J: TRBJ2-7
V: TRBV7-2
D: -
CDR3: CASSNRVRPYEQYF
DNA: TGTGCCAGCAGCAATCGGGTTCGCCCCTACGAGCAGTACTTC

size: -
J: TRBJ2-3
V: TRBV7-9
D: TRBD1
CDR3: CASSLVDREDTQYF
DNA: TGTGCCAGCAGCTTAGTGGACAGGGAAGATACGCAGTATTTT

size: -
J: TRBJ1-4
V: TRBV7-2
D: TRBD1
CDR3: CASSRTGSSEKLFF
DNA: TGTGCCAGCAGCAGGACAGGGAGTTCTGAGAAACTGTTTTTT

size: -
J: TRBJ1-5
V: TRBV30
D: TRBD1
CDR3: CAWSVGDRNGQPQHF
DNA: TGTGCCTGGAGTGTAGGGGACAGGAATGGTCAGCCCCAGCATTTT

size: -
J: TRBJ2-2
V: TRBV19
D: -
CDR3: CASVGTPNTGELFF
DNA: TGTGCCAGTGTGGGGACTCCGAACACCGGGGAGCTGTTTTTT

size: -
J: TRBJ2-3
V: TRBV18
D: -
CDR3: CASSPLRGTQYF
DNA: TGTGCCAGCTCACCACTCCGTGGTACGCAGTATTTT

size: -
J: TRBJ2-7
V: TRBV5-1
D: TRBD1
CDR3: CASSRGSGTGAYEQYF
DNA: TGCGCCAGCAGCCGCGGTTCGGGGACAGGTGCCTACGAGCAGTACTTC

size: -
J: TRBJ2-2
V: TRBV2
D: -
CDR3: CASSEALGVPVELFF
DNA: TGTGCCAGCAGTGAAGCGCTTGGGGTACCGGTAGAGCTGTTTTTT

size: once
J: TRBJ2-5
V: TRBV27
D: -
CDR3: CASSLLPPGETQYF
DNA: TGTGCCAGCAGTTTACTCCCCCCAGGAGAGACCCAGTACTTC

size: -
J: TRBJ2-7
V: TRBV11-2
D: -
CDR3: CASSYSPPYEQYF
DNA: TGTGCCAGCAGCTACAGTCCCCCCTACGAGCAGTACTTC

size: -
J: TRBJ2-7
V: TRBV30
D: -
CDR3: CASQGTSRQAYEQYF
DNA: TGTGCCTCCCAGGGAACTAGCCGACAAGCTTACGAGCAGTACTTC

size: -
J: TRBJ2-1
V: TRBV5-4
D: TRBD2
CDR3: CASSKRFSGRAHNEQFF
DNA: TGTGCCAGCAGCAAGCGATTTAGCGGGAGGGCTCACAATGAGCAGTTCTTC

size: -
J: TRBJ2-5
V: TRBV25-1
D: -
CDR3: CASSDEETQYF
DNA: TGTGCCAGCAGTGACGAAGAGACCCAGTACTTC

size: -
J: TRBJ1-3
V: TRBV10-3
D: -
CDR3: CAISESGLSSGNTIYF
DNA: TGTGCCATCAGTGAGTCGGGTCTATCCTCTGGAAACACCATATATTTT

size: -
J: TRBJ2-1
V: TRBV11-2
D: TRBD2
CDR3: CASSLVGRTSGSFDEQFF
DNA: TGTGCCAGCAGCTTAGTCGGGCGGACTAGCGGGAGCTTCGATGAGCAGTTCTTC

size: -
J: TRBJ1-4
V: TRBV7-9
D: TRBD1
CDR3: CASSSWDRGNEKLFF
DNA: TGTGCCAGCAGCTCTTGGGACAGGGGGAATGAAAAACTGTTTTTT

size: -
J: TRBJ2-3
V: TRBV29-1
D: -
CDR3: CSHRTVGTDTQYF
DNA: TGCAGTCACCGTACAGTGGGGACAGATACGCAGTATTTT

size: -
J: TRBJ2-7
V: TRBV5-1
D: -
CDR3: CASSSFAQYF
DNA: TGCGCCAGCAGCTCTTTTGCGCAGTACTTC

size: -
J: TRBJ2-3
V: TRBV5-1
D: -
CDR3: CASSLRSGLGTDTQYF
DNA: TGCGCCAGCAGCTTGAGAAGCGGATTGGGCACAGATACGCAGTATTTT

size: -
J: TRBJ1-2
V: TRBV29-1
D: TRBD1
CDR3: CSAYPGQPPNYGYTF
DNA: TGCAGCGCGTACCCGGGACAGCCTCCAAACTATGGCTACACCTTC

size: -
J: TRBJ1-5
V: TRBV5-1
D: TRBD1
CDR3: CASSWGQGQPQHF
DNA: TGCGCCAGCAGCTGGGGACAGGGCCAGCCCCAGCATTTT

size: -
J: TRBJ1-5
V: TRBV19
D: TRBD1
CDR3: CASIRTGGIGNQPQHF
DNA: TGTGCCAGTATCCGGACAGGGGGAATTGGCAATCAGCCCCAGCATTTT

size: -
J: TRBJ1-1
V: TRBV10-3
D: -
CDR3: CAISEDIRNTEAFF
DNA: TGTGCCATCAGTGAGGACATCCGAAACACTGAAGCTTTCTTT

size: -
J: TRBJ1-1
V: TRBV5-1
D: -
CDR3: CASSQLTGENTEAFF
DNA: TGCGCCAGCAGCCAACTGACAGGTGAGAACACTGAAGCTTTCTTT

size: -
J: TRBJ1-3
V: TRBV5-1
D: -
CDR3: CASSPDGGSGNTIYF
DNA: TGCGCCAGCAGCCCCGACGGGGGCTCCGGCAACACCATATATTTT

size: -
J: TRBJ2-3
V: TRBV19
D: TRBD2
CDR3: CASSKFSGRANTDTQYF
DNA: TGTGCCAGTAGTAAGTTTAGCGGGAGGGCAAACACAGATACGCAGTATTTT

size: once
J: TRBJ2-7
V: TRBV29-1
D: TRBD2
CDR3: CSVGVSGTYEQYF
DNA: TGCAGCGTTGGAGTTAGCGGGACCTACGAGCAGTACTTC

size: few
J: TRBJ2-7
V: TRBV29-1
D: TRBD1
CDR3: CSAEGGTGYNEQYF
DNA: TGCAGCGCCGAAGGCGGGACAGGGTACAACGAGCAGTACTTC

size: -
J: TRBJ2-1
V: TRBV19
D: -
CDR3: CASSPQRTYNEQFF
DNA: TGTGCCAGTAGTCCACAGCGTACCTACAATGAGCAGTTCTTC

size: -
J: TRBJ2-5
V: TRBV20-1
D: -
CDR3: CSADDQETQYF
DNA: TGCAGTGCAGACGACCAAGAGACCCAGTACTTC

size: -
J: TRBJ1-1
V: TRBV5-1
D: TRBD1
CDR3: CASSSGTGLNTEAFF
DNA: TGCGCCAGCAGCTCCGGGACAGGGTTGAACACTGAAGCTTTCTTT

size: once
J: TRBJ1-1
V: TRBV28
D: -
CDR3: CASSFQGRSPTEAFF
DNA: TGTGCCAGCAGTTTCCAAGGCAGGAGCCCCACTGAAGCTTTCTTT